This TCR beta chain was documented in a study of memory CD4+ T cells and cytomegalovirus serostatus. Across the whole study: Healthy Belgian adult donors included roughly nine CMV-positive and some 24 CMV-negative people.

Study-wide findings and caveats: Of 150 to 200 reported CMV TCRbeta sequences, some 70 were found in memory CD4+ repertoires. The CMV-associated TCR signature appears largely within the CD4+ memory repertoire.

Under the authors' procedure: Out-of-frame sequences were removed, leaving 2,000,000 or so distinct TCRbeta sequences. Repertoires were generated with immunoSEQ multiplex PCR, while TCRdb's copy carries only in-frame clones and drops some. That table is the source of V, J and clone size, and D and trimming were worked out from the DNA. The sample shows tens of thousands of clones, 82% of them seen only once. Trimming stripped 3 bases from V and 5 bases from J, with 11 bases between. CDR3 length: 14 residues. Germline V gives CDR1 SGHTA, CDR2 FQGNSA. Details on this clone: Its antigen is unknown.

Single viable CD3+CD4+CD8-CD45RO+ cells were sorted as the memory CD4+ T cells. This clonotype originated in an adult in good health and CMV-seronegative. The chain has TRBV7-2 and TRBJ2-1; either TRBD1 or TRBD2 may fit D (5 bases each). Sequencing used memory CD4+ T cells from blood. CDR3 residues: CASSLSQGHNEQFF. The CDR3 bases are TGTGCCAGCAGCTTGAGTCAGGGACACAATGAGCAGTTCTTC.